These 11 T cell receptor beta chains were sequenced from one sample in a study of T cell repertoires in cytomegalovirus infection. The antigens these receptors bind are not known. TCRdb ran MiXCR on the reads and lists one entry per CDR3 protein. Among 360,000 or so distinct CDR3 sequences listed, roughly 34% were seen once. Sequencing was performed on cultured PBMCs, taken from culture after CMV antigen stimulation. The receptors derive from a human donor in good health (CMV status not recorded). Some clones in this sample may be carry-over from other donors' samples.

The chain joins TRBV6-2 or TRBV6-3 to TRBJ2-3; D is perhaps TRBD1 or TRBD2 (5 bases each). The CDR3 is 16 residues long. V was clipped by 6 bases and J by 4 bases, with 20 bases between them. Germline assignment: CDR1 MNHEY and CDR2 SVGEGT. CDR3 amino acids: CASSSGTHRVPDTQYF. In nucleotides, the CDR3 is TGTGCCAGCAGCTCCGGGACCCATAGAGTTCCAGATACGCAGTATTTT.

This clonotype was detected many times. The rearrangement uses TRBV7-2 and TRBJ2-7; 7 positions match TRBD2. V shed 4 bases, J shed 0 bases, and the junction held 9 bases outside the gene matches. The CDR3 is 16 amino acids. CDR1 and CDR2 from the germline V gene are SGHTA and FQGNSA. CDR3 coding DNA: TGTGCCAGCAGCTCGCCTAGCGGAGGCAGCTCCTACGAGCAGTACTTC. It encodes CASSSPSGGSSYEQYF.

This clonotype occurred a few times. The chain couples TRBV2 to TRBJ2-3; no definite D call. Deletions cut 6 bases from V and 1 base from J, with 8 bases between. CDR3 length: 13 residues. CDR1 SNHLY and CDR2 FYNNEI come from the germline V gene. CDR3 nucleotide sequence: TGTGCCAGCAGCACGGACCGCACAGATACGCAGTATTTT. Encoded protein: CASSTDRTDTQYF.

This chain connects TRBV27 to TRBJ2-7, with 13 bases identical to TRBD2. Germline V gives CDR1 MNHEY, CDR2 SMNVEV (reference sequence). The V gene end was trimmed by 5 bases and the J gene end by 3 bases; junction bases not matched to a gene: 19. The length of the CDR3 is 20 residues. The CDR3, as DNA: TGTGCCAGCAGTACTAGACAGGGGGCCGGACTAGCGGGAGAGTGCTACGAGCAGTACGTC. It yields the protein CASSTRQGAGLAGECYEQYV.

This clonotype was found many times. The CDR3 protein is CASSRTSGYTDTQYF. The CDR3 region has the DNA TGCGCCAGCAGTAGGACTAGCGGATACACAGATACGCAGTATTTT. The chain combines TRBV4-3 with TRBJ2-3; 10 nucleotides agree with TRBD2. V shed 6 bases, J shed 2 bases, and the junction held 5 bases outside the gene matches. The CDR3 runs to 15 residues. CDR1 is LGHNA and CDR2 is YSLEER in the germline V gene.

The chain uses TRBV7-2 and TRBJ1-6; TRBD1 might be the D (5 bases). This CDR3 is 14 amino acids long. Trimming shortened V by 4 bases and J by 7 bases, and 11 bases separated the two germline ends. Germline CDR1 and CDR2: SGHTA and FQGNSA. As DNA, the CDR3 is TGTGCCAGCAGCTCTAATGCAGGGAATTCACCCCTCCACTTT. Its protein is CASSSNAGNSPLHF.

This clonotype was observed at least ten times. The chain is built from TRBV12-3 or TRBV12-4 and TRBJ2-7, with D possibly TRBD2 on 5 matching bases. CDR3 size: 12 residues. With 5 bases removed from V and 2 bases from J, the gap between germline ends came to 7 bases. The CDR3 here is CASSPGTYEQYF. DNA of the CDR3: TGTGCCAGCAGTCCCGGGACCTACGAGCAGTACTTC.

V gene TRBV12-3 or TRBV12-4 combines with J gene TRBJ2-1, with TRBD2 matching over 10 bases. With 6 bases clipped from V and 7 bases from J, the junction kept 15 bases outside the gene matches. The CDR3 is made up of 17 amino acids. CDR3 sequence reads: CASSPGTSVREGNEQFF. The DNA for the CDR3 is TGTGCCAGCAGCCCGGGGACTAGCGTGAGGGAAGGGAATGAGCAGTTCTTC.

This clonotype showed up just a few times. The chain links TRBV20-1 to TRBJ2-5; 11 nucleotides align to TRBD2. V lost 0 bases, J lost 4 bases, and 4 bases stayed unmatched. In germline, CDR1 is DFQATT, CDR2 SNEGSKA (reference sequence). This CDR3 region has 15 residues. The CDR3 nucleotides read TGCAGTGCTAGAGAGGGCCTAGCGGGAGGAGAGACCCAGTACTTC. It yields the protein CSAREGLAGGETQYF.

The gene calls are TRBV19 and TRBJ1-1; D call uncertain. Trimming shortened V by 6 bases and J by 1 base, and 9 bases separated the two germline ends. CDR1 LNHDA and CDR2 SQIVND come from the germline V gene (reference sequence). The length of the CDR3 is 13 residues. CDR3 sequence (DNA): TGTGCCAGTAGCGGGTTTCCGAACACTGAAGCTTTCTTT. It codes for CASSGFPNTEAFF.

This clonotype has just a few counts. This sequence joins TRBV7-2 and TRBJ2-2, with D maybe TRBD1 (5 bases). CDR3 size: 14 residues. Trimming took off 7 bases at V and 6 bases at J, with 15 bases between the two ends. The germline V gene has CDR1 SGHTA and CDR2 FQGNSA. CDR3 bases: TGTGCCAGCACCACCACCCAGGGTGCCGGGGAGCTGTTTTTT. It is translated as CASTTTQGAGELFF.